The subject of this entry is one TCR beta chain. The method was immunoSEQ multiplex PCR; TCRdb's version includes in-frame clones alone and lacks a portion of them. The top ten clones hold roughly 3.3% of a sample with tens of thousands of clones, 70% to 75% of them seen once. This entry belongs to a study of STAT5B mutations in CD4+ large granular lymphocyte leukemia. V lost 7 bases and J lost 2, with 9 bases in between. CDR3 size: 13 residues. Germline CDR1 and CDR2: MNHEY and SVGAGI. The rearrangement joins TRBV6-5 to TRBJ1-3; no definite D call. The sequencing input was CD4+ T cells from blood buffy coats. The TCR was taken from a human donor in good health. The CDR3 DNA reads as TGTGCCAGCATGTATTCGACTGGAAACACCATATATTTT. This codes for CASMYSTGNTIYF.